Presented here are 8 T cell receptor beta chains from one specimen sequenced in a study of shared clonotypes between healthy human individuals. The assay was immunoSEQ multiplex PCR, and TCRdb's table has in-frame clones only and misses some. The sample includes approximately 650,000 clones, around 95% seen only once; the top ten take about 0.11%. CD8 cells classed as naive were CD45RO-negative and positively selected for CCR7, excluding terminally differentiated effector memory CD45RA+ cells. The sequenced sample was naive CD8+ T cells sorted from blood. The source of these receptors is a woman aged 25-40 years in good health.

The V and J genes are TRBV6-5 and TRBJ2-7, with TRBD1 as a possible D gene (5 bases). The CDR3 has 14 amino acids. Trimming pared 4 bases from V and 6 bases from J, leaving 16 bases between. Per germline, CDR1 MNHEY and CDR2 SVGAGI. Written as DNA, the CDR3 is TGTGCCAGCAGTTTCCAGGGCGAGTTGGGCGAGCAGTACTTC. Encoded protein: CASSFQGELGEQYF.

Note on this clone: Other DNA sequences of this sample code for an identical CDR3. V is TRBV28 and J is TRBJ2-2; D not certain. This CDR3 has 13 amino acids. Per the germline V gene, CDR1 is MDHEN and CDR2 is SYDVKM. Trimming shortened V by 3 bases and J by 1 base, and 3 bases separated the two germline ends. The CDR3 DNA sequence: TGTGCCAGCAGTTTTTTGAACACCGGGGAGCTGTTTTTT. This translates into CASSFLNTGELFF.

The chain links TRBV14 to TRBJ2-1; possible D gene TRBD2, 5 bases. V was cut by 2 bases and J by 0 bases, with 14 bases left in between. This CDR3 comprises 17 residues. The germline V gene has CDR1 SGHDN and CDR2 FVKESK. The CDR3 is CASSQLGGSFSYNEQFF. CDR3 coding DNA: TGTGCCAGCAGCCAATTAGGCGGGTCATTCTCCTACAATGAGCAGTTCTTC.

The V call is TRBV15, the J call TRBJ2-7; D remains unclear. Germline V gene sequence: CDR1 LNHNV, CDR2 YYDKDF (reference sequence). The CDR3 sequence is 14 residues long. Trimming removed 0 bases at V and 1 base at J, with 7 bases between. The CDR3 loop is CATSREQTSYEQYF. CDR3 nucleotide sequence: TGTGCCACCAGCAGAGAACAGACATCCTACGAGCAGTACTTC.

Of note for this clone: Additional DNA sequences in this sample encode the identical CDR3. This chain joins TRBV7-9 and TRBJ2-1; D possibly matches TRBD1 or TRBD2 (5 bases each). The CDR3 length is 16 residues. V lost 5 bases to trimming and J lost 0 bases, with 14 bases between them. CDR1 SEHNR and CDR2 FQNEAQ come from the germline V gene (reference sequence). In DNA form, the CDR3 reads TGTGCCAGCAGCCCTCGTGGGGGAAGCTCCTACAATGAGCAGTTCTTC. It specifies CASSPRGGSSYNEQFF.

This clone has just one count. V is TRBV27 and J is TRBJ2-1; TRBD2 matches 7 bases. The CDR3 is 14 residues long. Germline V gene data show CDR1 as MNHEY and CDR2 as SMNVEV (reference sequence). V lost 7 bases to trimming and J lost 0 bases; unmatched junction nucleotides: 3. The CDR3 bases are TGTGCCAGCACGGGCGGGAGCTCCTACAATGAGCAGTTCTTC. Protein sequence: CASTGGSSYNEQFF.

V usage is TRBV7-2 and J usage is TRBJ2-7; the match to TRBD1 covers 8 bases. The V segment lost 1 base and the J segment 4 bases; nucleotides outside the gene matches: 3. Germline V gives CDR1 SGHTA, CDR2 FQGNSA. The CDR3 is 14 amino acids. The CDR3 sequence is CASSLGTGRYEQYF. In nucleotides, the CDR3 is TGTGCCAGCAGCTTAGGGACAGGGCGGTACGAGCAGTACTTC. Full variable domain (remainder filled in from reference TRBV7-2 and TRBJ2-7): GAGVSQSPSNKVTEKGKDVELRCDPISGHTALYWYRQSLGQGLEFLIYFQGNSAPDKSGLPSDRFSAERTGGSVSTLTIQRTQQEDSAVYLCASSLGTGRYEQYFGPGTRLTVT.

This clone was seen once. This rearrangement joins TRBV19 to TRBJ2-7; 7 bases fit TRBD1. The J segment lost 4 bases and the V segment lost 1 base, leaving 4 bases of the junction unmatched. The CDR3 extends over 14 amino acids. In germline, CDR1 is LNHDA, CDR2 SQIVND (reference sequence). The CDR3 DNA reads TGTGCCAGTAGTATAGCCGGGACAGCATACGAGCAGTACTTC. Translating it yields CASSIAGTAYEQYF.